Included here is one T cell receptor (beta chain) sequence, with context. The data were produced by immunoSEQ multiplex PCR, yet TCRdb's version contains in-frame clones alone and is incomplete. The sample consists of tens of thousands of clones, 84% of them appearing once. This CDR3 has 17 amino acids. Germline CDR1 is GTSNPN and CDR2 is SVGIG (reference sequence). J gave up 10 bases and V 2 bases, and 17 bases lay outside the gene matches. This specimen comes from a study of blood T cell repertoires in COVID-19. About the study: T cells, B-cell-depleted T cells, or PBMCs provided the cDNA or gDNA that served as material.

The sample consisted of peripheral blood. The receptor's source is a man aged 45-65 years with acute or convalescent COVID-19. The chain joins TRBV30 to TRBJ1-6, with TRBD1 matching over 7 bases. For the CDR3, the DNA is TGTGCCTGGAGTAAGAGCGCGATACAGGGGTACCAGTCACCCCTCCACTTT. It is translated as CAWSKSAIQGYQSPLHF. The complete variable domain, with remaining parts taken from reference TRBV30 and TRBJ1-6, reads SQTIHQWPATLVQPVGSPLSLECTVEGTSNPNLYWYRQAAGRGLQLLFYSVGIGQISSEVPQNLSASRPQDRQFILSSKKLLLSDSGFYLCAWSKSAIQGYQSPLHFGNGTRLTVT.